A selection of T cell receptor beta chains follows, all from one sample in a study of blood T cell repertoires in COVID-19. The table came from immunoSEQ multiplex PCR; TCRdb's copy has only in-frame clones and leaves some out. The data hold about 150,000 clones, with under 90% observed a single time. Specimen: peripheral blood. The receptors here all came from a man aged 55 to 70 with acute or convalescent COVID-19. Each CDR3 is given with its conserved first and last residue. Size is omitted from some rows. Given values are once, few, many or a class for expanded clones.

V: TRBV9
size: .
CDR3: CASSGTGSSNQPQHF

V: TRBV2
size: .
CDR3: CASSSQGEIGEAFF

V: TRBV12-3/TRBV12-4
size: .
CDR3: CASSLLRDTEAFF

V: TRBV11-2
size: .
CDR3: CASSLGWAGYNSPLHF

V: TRBV5-1
size: .
CDR3: CASSKGDRATYGYTF

V: TRBV2
size: once
CDR3: CASSERGRNTEAFF

V: TRBV6-1
size: .
CDR3: CASSEAVTGNYGYTF

V: TRBV19
size: .
CDR3: CADWTGNTHVMNTVRAFF

V: TRBV18
size: .
CDR3: CASSTGVETQYF

V: TRBV19
size: few
CDR3: CASSSGNNNEQFF

V: TRBV7-8
size: few
CDR3: CASSLGRRGQGYGYTF

V: TRBV18
size: .
CDR3: CASSPGGGETQYF

V: TRBV30
size: .
CDR3: CAWEQGRSGNTIYF

V: TRBV5-4
size: .
CDR3: CASSPSGRSSYEQYF

V: TRBV5-1
size: .
CDR3: CASSWEGPMYGYTF

V: TRBV28
size: .
CDR3: CASTLGLATNTGELFF